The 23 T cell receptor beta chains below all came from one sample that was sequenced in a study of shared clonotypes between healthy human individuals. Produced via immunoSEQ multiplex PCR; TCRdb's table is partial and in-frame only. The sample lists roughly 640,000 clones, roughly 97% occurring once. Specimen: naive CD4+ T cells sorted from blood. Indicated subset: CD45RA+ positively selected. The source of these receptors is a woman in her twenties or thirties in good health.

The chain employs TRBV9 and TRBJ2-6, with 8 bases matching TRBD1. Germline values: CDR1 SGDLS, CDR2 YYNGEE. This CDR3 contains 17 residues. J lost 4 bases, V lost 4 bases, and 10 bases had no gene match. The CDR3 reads CASSLGRGPSGANVLTF. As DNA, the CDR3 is TGTGCCAGCAGCCTGGGCAGGGGGCCCTCCGGGGCCAACGTCCTGACTTTC. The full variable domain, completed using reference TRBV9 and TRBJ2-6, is DSGVTQTPKHLITATGQRVTLRCSPRSGDLSVYWYQQSLDQGLQFLIQYYNGEERAKGNILERFSAQQFPDLHSELNLSSLELGDSALYFCASSLGRGPSGANVLTFGAGSRLTVL.

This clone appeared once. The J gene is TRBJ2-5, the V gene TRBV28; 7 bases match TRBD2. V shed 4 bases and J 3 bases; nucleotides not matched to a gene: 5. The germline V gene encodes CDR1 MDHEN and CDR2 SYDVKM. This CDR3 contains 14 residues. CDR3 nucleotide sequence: TGTGCCAGCAGTTCTAGCGGCGGGGAAGAGACCCAGTACTTC. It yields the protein CASSSSGGEETQYF.

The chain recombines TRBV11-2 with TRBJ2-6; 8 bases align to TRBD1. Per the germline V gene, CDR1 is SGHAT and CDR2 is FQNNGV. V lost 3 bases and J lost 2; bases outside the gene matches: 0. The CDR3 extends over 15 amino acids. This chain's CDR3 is CASSFRGPGANVLTF. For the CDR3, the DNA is TGTGCCAGCAGCTTCAGGGGGCCTGGGGCCAACGTCCTGACTTTC.

CDR3 in DNA: TGCAGTGCTCGGGGCTACACCTTC. This gives the protein CSARGYTF. The chain couples TRBV20-1 to TRBJ1-2; D ambiguous. This CDR3 spans 8 amino acids. The V end lost 5 bases, the J end lost 8 bases, and 3 bases lay between the germline ends. From germline, CDR1 is DFQATT and CDR2 SNEGSKA (reference sequence).

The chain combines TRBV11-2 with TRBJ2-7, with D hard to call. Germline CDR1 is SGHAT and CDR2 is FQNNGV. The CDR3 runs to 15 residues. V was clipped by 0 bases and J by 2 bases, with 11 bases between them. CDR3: CASSLEALVPYEQYF. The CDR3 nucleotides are TGTGCCAGCAGCTTAGAGGCTCTGGTCCCCTACGAGCAGTACTTC.

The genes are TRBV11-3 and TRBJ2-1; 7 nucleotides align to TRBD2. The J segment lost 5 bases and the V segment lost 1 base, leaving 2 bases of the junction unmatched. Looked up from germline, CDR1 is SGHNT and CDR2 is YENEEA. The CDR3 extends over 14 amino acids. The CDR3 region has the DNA TGTGCCAGCAGCTTAGCGAGCGGGAACAATGAGCAGTTCTTC. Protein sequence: CASSLASGNNEQFF.

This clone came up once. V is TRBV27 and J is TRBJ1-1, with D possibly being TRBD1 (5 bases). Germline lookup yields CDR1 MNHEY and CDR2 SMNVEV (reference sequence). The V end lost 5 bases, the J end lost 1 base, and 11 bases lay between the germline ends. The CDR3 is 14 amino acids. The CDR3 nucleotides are TGTGCCAGCAGTCGGCCGGGGCCGAACACTGAAGCTTTCTTT. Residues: CASSRPGPNTEAFF.

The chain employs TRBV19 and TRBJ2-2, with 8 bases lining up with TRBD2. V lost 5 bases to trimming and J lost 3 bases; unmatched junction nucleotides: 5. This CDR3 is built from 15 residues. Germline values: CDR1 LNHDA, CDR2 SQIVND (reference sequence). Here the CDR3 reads CASSLSGDYTGELFF. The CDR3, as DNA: TGTGCCAGTAGTCTTAGCGGGGATTACACCGGGGAGCTGTTTTTT.

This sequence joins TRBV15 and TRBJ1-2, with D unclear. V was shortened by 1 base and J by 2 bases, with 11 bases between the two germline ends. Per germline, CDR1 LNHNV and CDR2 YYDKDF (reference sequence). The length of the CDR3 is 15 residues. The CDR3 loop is CATSRAILPNYGYTF. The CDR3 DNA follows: TGTGCCACCAGCAGAGCCATCCTCCCGAACTATGGCTACACCTTC.

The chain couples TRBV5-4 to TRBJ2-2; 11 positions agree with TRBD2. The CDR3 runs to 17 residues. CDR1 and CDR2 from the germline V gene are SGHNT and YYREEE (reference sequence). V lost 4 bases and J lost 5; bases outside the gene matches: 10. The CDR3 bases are TGTGCCAGCAGCCCCGGGACTAGCGGAGAGGGAACCGGGGAGCTGTTTTTT. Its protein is CASSPGTSGEGTGELFF.

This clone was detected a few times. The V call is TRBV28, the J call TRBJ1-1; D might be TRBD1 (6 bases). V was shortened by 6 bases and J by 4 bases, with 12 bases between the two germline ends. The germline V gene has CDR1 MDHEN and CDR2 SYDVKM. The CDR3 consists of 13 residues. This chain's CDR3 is CASRPGGRTEAFF. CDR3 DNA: TGTGCCAGCAGGCCCGGGGGGCGCACTGAAGCTTTCTTT.

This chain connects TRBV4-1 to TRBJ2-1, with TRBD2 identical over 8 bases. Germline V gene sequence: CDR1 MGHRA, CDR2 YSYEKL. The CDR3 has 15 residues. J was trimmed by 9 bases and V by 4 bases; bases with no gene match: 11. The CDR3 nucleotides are TGCGCCAGCAGCCTCATTGGGGGCGCGGGGGGTGAGCAGTTCTTC. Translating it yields CASSLIGGAGGEQFF.

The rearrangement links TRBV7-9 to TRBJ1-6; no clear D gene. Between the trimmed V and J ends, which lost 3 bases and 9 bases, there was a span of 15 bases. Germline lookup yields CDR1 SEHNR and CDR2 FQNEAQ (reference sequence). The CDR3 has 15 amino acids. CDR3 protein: CASSFADFVGSPLHF. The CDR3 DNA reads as TGTGCCAGCAGCTTTGCGGACTTCGTAGGTTCACCCCTCCACTTT.

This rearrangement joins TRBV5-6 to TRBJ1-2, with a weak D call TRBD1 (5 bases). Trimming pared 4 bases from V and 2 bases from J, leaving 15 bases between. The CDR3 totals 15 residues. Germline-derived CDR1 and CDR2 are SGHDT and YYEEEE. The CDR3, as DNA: TGTGCCAGCAGCGGGAAGGGGCTCTTCAACTATGGCTACACCTTC. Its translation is CASSGKGLFNYGYTF.

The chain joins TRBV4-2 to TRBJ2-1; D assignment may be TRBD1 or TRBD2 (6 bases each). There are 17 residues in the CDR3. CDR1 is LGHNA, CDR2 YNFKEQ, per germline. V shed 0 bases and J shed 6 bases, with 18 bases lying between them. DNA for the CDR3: TGTGCCAGCAGCCAAGATAGGGGGACTGGCATTCCCAATGAGCAGTTCTTC. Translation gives CASSQDRGTGIPNEQFF.

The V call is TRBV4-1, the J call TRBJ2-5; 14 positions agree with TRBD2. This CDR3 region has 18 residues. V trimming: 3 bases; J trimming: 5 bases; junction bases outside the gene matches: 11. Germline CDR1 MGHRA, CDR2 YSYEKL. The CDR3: CASSQLPGLAGVQETQYF. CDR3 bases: TGCGCCAGCAGCCAGCTACCGGGACTAGCGGGAGTGCAGGAGACCCAGTACTTC.

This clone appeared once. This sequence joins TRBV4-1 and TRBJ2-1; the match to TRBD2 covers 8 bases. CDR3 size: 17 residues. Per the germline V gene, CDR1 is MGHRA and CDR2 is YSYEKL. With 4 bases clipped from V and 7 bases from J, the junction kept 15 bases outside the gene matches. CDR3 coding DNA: TGCGCCAGCAGCCTCCCACGGGGGGGGCCCTGGAGTAATGAGCAGTTCTTC. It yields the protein CASSLPRGGPWSNEQFF.

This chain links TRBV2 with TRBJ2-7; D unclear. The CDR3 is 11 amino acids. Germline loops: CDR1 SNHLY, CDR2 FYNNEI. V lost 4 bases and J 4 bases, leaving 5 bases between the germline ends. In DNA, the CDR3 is TGTGCCAGCAGTGTTGGGTACGAGCAGTACTTC. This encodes CASSVGYEQYF.

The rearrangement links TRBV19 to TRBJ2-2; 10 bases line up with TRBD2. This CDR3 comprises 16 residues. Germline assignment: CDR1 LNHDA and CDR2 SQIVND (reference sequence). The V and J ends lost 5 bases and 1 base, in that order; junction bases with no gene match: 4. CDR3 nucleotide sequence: TGTGCCAGTAGTTGGACTAGCGGAATGAACACCGGGGAGCTGTTTTTT. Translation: CASSWTSGMNTGELFF.

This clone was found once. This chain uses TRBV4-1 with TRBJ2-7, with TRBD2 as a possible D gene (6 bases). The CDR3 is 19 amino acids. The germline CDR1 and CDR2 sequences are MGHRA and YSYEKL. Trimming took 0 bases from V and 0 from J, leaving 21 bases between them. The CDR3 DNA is TGCGCCAGCAGCCAAGATAGTGGGGCTGCGGGGACGGCCTCCTACGAGCAGTACTTC. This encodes CASSQDSGAAGTASYEQYF.

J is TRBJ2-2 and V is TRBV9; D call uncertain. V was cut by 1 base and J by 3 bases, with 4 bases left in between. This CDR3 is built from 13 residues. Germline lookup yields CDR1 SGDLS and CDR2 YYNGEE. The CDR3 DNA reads TGTGCCAGCAGCGTAAGGTACACCGGGGAGCTGTTTTTT. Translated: CASSVRYTGELFF.

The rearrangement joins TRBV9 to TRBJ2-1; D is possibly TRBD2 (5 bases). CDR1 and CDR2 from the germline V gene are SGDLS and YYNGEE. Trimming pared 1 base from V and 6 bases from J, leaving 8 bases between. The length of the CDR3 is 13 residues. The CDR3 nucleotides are TGTGCCAGCAGCGTACCGGACTCCAATGAGCAGTTCTTC. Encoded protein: CASSVPDSNEQFF.

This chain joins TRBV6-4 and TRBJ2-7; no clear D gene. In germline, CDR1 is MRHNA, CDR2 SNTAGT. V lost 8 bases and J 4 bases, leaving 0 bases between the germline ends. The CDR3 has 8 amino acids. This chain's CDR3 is CASYEQYF. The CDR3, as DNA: TGTGCCAGCTACGAGCAGTACTTC.